This TCR beta chain was observed in a study of graft-versus-host responses after intestinal transplantation. Some clones are missing from TCRdb's copy, which holds only in-frame ones; the method was immunoSEQ multiplex PCR. Counted here are fewer than 45,000 clones, around 94% occurring once; the ten biggest clones make up approximately 0.71%. The clonotype was recovered from a human patient who received an intestinal transplant, so some T cells may come from the graft donor. Sequenced material: PBMCs, taken 16 days after intestinal transplant.

This CDR3 is CASSLVRGSKTEAFF. In DNA, the CDR3 is TGTGCCAGCAGCTTAGTCAGGGGGAGTAAGACTGAAGCTTTCTTT. The V gene is TRBV7-3, the J gene TRBJ1-1, with TRBD1 matching 7 bases. The CDR3 has 15 amino acids. Germline CDR1 reads SGHTA; CDR2 reads FQGTGA. With V trimmed by 2 bases and J by 5 bases, 8 bases remained unmatched. The full variable domain, with the rest looked up from reference TRBV7-3 and TRBJ1-1, is GAGVSQTPSNKVTEKGKYVELRCDPISGHTALYWYRQSLGQGPEFLIYFQGTGAADDSGLPNDRFFAVRPEGSVSTLKIQRTERGDSAVYLCASSLVRGSKTEAFFGQGTRLTVV.